Each of the 27 T cell receptor beta chains below was sequenced from the same sample in a study of T cell repertoires in cytomegalovirus infection. In TCRdb, the reads were re-called with MiXCR into one record per CDR3 protein. Of some 350,000 distinct CDR3 sequences detected, roughly 18% appear once; the ten largest clones hold around 10%. The sample taken for sequencing was PBMCs. The receptors were sampled from a human donor in good health (CMV status not recorded). Some clones in this sample may be carry-over from other donors' samples.

Ten or more counts support this clonotype. The chain has TRBV7-9 and TRBJ1-2; D remains unclear. Per the germline V gene, CDR1 is SEHNR and CDR2 is FQNEAQ (reference sequence). Trimming left V 1 base short and J 7 bases short, with 7 bases between. This CDR3 comprises 12 residues. CDR3 sequence: CASSLGVAGYTF. CDR3 sequence (DNA): TGTGCCAGCAGCTTAGGCGTTGCTGGCTACACCTTC.

Notes on this clonotype: The junction departs from germline at one end; a sequencing error may be responsible. The chain carries TRBV20-1 and TRBJ1-4; D gene unclear. The CDR3 length is 9 residues. Germline V CDR1 and CDR2: DFQATT, SNEGSKA (reference sequence). This chain's CDR3 is CSASSVPTF. In DNA, the CDR3 is TGCAGTGCCTCATCTGTTCCGACTTTT.

V is TRBV19 and J is TRBJ2-7; no clear D. Germline CDR1 and CDR2: LNHDA and SQIVND (reference sequence). This CDR3 spans 14 amino acids. The ends were cut back, 4 bases at V and 6 bases at J, with 16 bases in the middle. This CDR3 is CASSKTHSTTEQYF. CDR3 coding DNA: TGTGCCAGTAGTAAGACGCATAGTACTACCGAGCAGTACTTC.

The V call is TRBV23-1, the J call TRBJ1-6; the D gene is possibly TRBD1 (5 bases). TRBV23-1 is an ORF; its function is uncertain. V was cut by 10 bases and J by 7 bases, with 14 bases left in between. This CDR3 spans 13 amino acids. In DNA, the CDR3 is TGCGCCAACTGGGACCAGACAAATTCACCCCTCCACTTT. It translates to CANWDQTNSPLHF.

This clonotype was found a few times. V is TRBV2 and J is TRBJ1-4; TRBD1 is a possible D gene (6 bases). Germline V gene data show CDR1 as SNHLY and CDR2 as FYNNEI. This CDR3 has 13 residues. Trimming removed 5 bases at V and 7 bases at J, with 11 bases between. DNA for the CDR3: TGTGCCAGCAGTACAAACAGGGCTGAAAAACTGTTTTTT. It is translated as CASSTNRAEKLFF.

This clonotype was seen a few times. The gene calls are TRBV7-9 and TRBJ1-5; no clear D. This CDR3 contains 14 residues. Germline CDR1 is SEHNR and CDR2 is FQNEAQ (reference sequence). Trimming removed 5 bases from V and 0 bases from J, with 8 bases in between. The CDR3 is CASSPGYSNQPQHF. DNA of the CDR3: TGTGCCAGCAGCCCCGGTTATAGCAATCAGCCCCAGCATTTT.

The table lists this clonotype with many counts. This chain links TRBV7-8 with TRBJ1-6; 7 bases are shared with TRBD1. The germline gives CDR1 SGHVS, CDR2 FQNEAQ. V lost 3 bases to trimming and J lost 7 bases; unmatched junction nucleotides: 6. The CDR3 length is 15 residues. The CDR3 sequence is CASSFEGARNSPLHF. The CDR3 DNA follows: TGTGCCAGCAGCTTTGAGGGGGCGCGAAATTCACCCCTCCACTTT.

This sequence joins TRBV5-1 and TRBJ2-5; tentative D call: TRBD2 (5 bases). V lost 1 base, J lost 1 base, and 11 bases lay in between. CDR1 and CDR2 from the germline V gene are SGHRS and YFSETQ. CDR3 size: 15 residues. CDR3 sequence (DNA): TGCGCCAGCAGCTTGTATGCCGGACTCCAAGAGACCCAGTACTTC. The encoded protein is CASSLYAGLQETQYF.

This clonotype appeared a few times. The chain carries TRBV6-2 or TRBV6-3 and TRBJ2-5; 7 bases align to TRBD1. V lost 0 bases and J lost 5; bases outside the gene matches: 0. Germline CDR1 is MNHEY and CDR2 is SVGEGT. The length of the CDR3 is 13 residues. In DNA form, the CDR3 reads TGTGCCAGCAGTTACTCGGACAGGGAGACCCAGTACTTC. Protein sequence: CASSYSDRETQYF.

This clonotype was picked up a small number of times. V gene TRBV7-9 combines with J gene TRBJ2-6, with a possible D match to TRBD2 (5 bases). Germline values: CDR1 SEHNR, CDR2 FQNEAQ (reference sequence). This CDR3 contains 15 residues. V shed 3 bases and J shed 4 bases, with 10 bases lying between them. In DNA, the CDR3 is TGTGCCAGCAGCTTCGTAATAGCGGGGGCCAACGTCCTGACTTTC. Translating gives CASSFVIAGANVLTF.

This clonotype has a handful of counts. This sequence joins TRBV11-3 and TRBJ1-3; D unresolved. Germline values: CDR1 SGHNT, CDR2 YENEEA. V lost 3 bases to trimming and J lost 2 bases, with 8 bases between them. CDR3 length equals 14 residues. CDR3 coding DNA: TGTGCCAGCAGCTTCTCAGGCCCTGGAAACACCATATATTTT. It is translated as CASSFSGPGNTIYF.

This clonotype was detected ten times or more. The chain links TRBV6-1 to TRBJ1-1, with D maybe TRBD1 (6 bases). CDR1 and CDR2 from the germline V gene are MNHNS and SASEGT. The CDR3 length is 14 residues. V lost 5 bases, J lost 8 bases, and 18 bases lay in between. CDR3 coding DNA: TGTGCCAGCAGTCGATTTACAGGGTACGCCGAAGCTTTCTTT. This codes for CASSRFTGYAEAFF.

V gene TRBV3-1 combines with J gene TRBJ2-5, with TRBD1 as a possible D gene (5 bases). Trimming cost V 3 bases and J 3 bases, with 11 bases left between them. CDR3 length equals 14 residues. In germline, CDR1 is LGHDT, CDR2 YNNKEL (reference sequence). CDR3 sequence reads: CASSQQGMEETQYF. CDR3 coding DNA: TGTGCCAGCAGCCAGCAGGGCATGGAAGAGACCCAGTACTTC.

As to this clonotype: Germline is not matched at one junction end, which may reflect a read error. The gene calls are TRBV18 and TRBJ2-5; D unclear. Germline values: CDR1 KGHSH, CDR2 LQKENI. The CDR3 covers 14 residues. The CDR3 spells CARSLDGRVETQYF. In DNA form, the CDR3 reads TGTGCCAGATCACTGGACGGACGGGTGGAGACCCAGTACTTC.

This clonotype has at least ten counts. The chain links TRBV7-2 to TRBJ2-6; D unresolved. The ends were cut back, 1 base at V and 4 bases at J, with 11 bases in the middle. The CDR3 sequence is 16 residues long. Germline CDR1 reads SGHTA; CDR2 reads FQGNSA. The CDR3 DNA sequence: TGTGCCAGCAGCTTAGATGCGTCTATGGGGGCCAACGTCCTGACTTTC. It encodes CASSLDASMGANVLTF.

The DNA for the CDR3 is TGTGCCAGCAGCCCGCGGGGGCTAGCGGGGCTAACGCAGTATTTT. As protein: CASSPRGLAGLTQYF. The chain employs TRBV5-5 and TRBJ2-3, with 9 bases fitting TRBD2. This CDR3 spans 15 amino acids. Germline trimming cut 4 bases from V and 9 bases from J; bases unmatched to any gene: 12. Germline V gene lookup returns CDR1 SGHKS and CDR2 YYEKEE (reference sequence).

The V and J genes are TRBV7-9 and TRBJ1-4; D not certain. Looked up from germline, CDR1 is SEHNR and CDR2 is FQNEAQ (reference sequence). This CDR3 region has 12 residues. V shed 5 bases and J shed 10 bases, with 11 bases lying between them. The CDR3 protein is CASSAQVGKLFF. As DNA, the CDR3 is TGTGCCAGCAGCGCCCAAGTGGGAAAACTGTTTTTT.

V and J are TRBV20-1 and TRBJ2-1; 9 nucleotides agree with TRBD2. Per germline, CDR1 DFQATT and CDR2 SNEGSKA (reference sequence). This CDR3 spans 17 amino acids. The ends lost 4 bases at V and 0 bases at J; junction bases unmatched: 10. The CDR3 loop reads CSAKLAGPAISYNEQFF. CDR3 nucleotides: TGCAGTGCTAAACTAGCGGGCCCCGCGATCTCCTACAATGAGCAGTTCTTC.

This clonotype was detected a few times. The chain employs TRBV11-2 and TRBJ2-2, with D unclear. CDR3 length equals 17 residues. Germline V gives CDR1 SGHAT, CDR2 FQNNGV. Trimming took 3 bases from V and 2 from J, leaving 16 bases between them. The CDR3 DNA reads TGTGCCAGCAGCTTCATCTCTTCGCGGCGTAACACCGGGGAGCTGTTTTTT. It specifies CASSFISSRRNTGELFF.

The chain couples TRBV6-4 to TRBJ2-5, with TRBD2 identical over 8 bases. Germline CDR1 and CDR2: MRHNA and SNTAGT. The trim removed 2 bases at V and 2 bases at J, leaving 1 base unmatched. The CDR3 runs 14 residues. The CDR3 reads CASSDLAGQETQYF. CDR3 nucleotides: TGTGCCAGCAGTGACCTAGCGGGTCAAGAGACCCAGTACTTC.

This clonotype was observed at least ten times. The V and J genes are TRBV7-2 and TRBJ2-7, with 11 bases matching TRBD2. Germline trimming cut 5 bases from V and 3 bases from J; bases unmatched to any gene: 6. This CDR3 region has 15 residues. Per the germline V gene, CDR1 is SGHTA and CDR2 is FQGNSA. CDR3 nucleotides: TGTGCCAGCAGCCGGACTAGCGGGTCCCACTACGAGCAGTACTTC. This sequence encodes CASSRTSGSHYEQYF. The full variable domain, rest sourced from reference TRBV7-2 and TRBJ2-7, is GAGVSQSPSNKVTEKGKDVELRCDPISGHTALYWYRQSLGQGLEFLIYFQGNSAPDKSGLPSDRFSAERTGGSVSTLTIQRTQQEDSAVYLCASSRTSGSHYEQYFGPGTRLTVT.

This clonotype was picked up many times. J is TRBJ2-7 and V is TRBV7-9, with 16 positions matching TRBD2. CDR1 and CDR2 (germline): SEHNR, FQNEAQ (reference sequence). The J segment lost 2 bases and the V segment lost 4 bases, leaving 8 bases of the junction unmatched. This CDR3 is built from 18 residues. In DNA, the CDR3 is TGTGCCAGCAGCTCGGGACTAGCGGGAGGGCAACCCACCTACGAGCAGTACTTC. Its protein product is CASSSGLAGGQPTYEQYF.

With respect to this clonotype: A much larger clone sits a single nucleotide away, making a read error possible. This is likely a read error, given that the CDR3 carries no conserved phenylalanine or tryptophan at its end. V usage is TRBV7-2 and J usage is TRBJ1-3; 8 positions agree with TRBD1. Germline V CDR1 and CDR2: SGHTA, FQGNSA. The CDR3 covers 13 residues. V lost 5 bases, J lost 4 bases, and 1 base stayed unmatched. The CDR3 bases are TGTGCCAGCAGCCGGGACAGGGGAAACACCATATATGTT. Protein product: CASSRDRGNTIYV.

CDR3 sequence: CASSSPAYGYTF. CDR3 bases: TGTGCCAGCAGCTCCCCGGCTTATGGCTACACCTTC. The chain uses TRBV7-2 and TRBJ1-2, with D uncertain. CDR1 is SGHTA, CDR2 FQGNSA, per germline. This CDR3 contains 12 residues. V dropped 4 bases and J dropped 5 bases, with 8 bases sitting between them.

In its sample, this clonotype was seen a few times. The chain has TRBV12-3 or TRBV12-4 and TRBJ2-7; 8 bases line up with TRBD2. The CDR3 length is 16 residues. The ends lost 5 bases at V and 3 bases at J; junction bases unmatched: 12. Here the CDR3 reads CASSGSIGRAYYEQYF. The CDR3 DNA reads TGTGCCAGCAGTGGATCGATCGGGAGGGCCTACTACGAGCAGTACTTC.

The chain recombines TRBV5-6 with TRBJ2-7, with 9 bases identical to TRBD2. V was clipped by 0 bases and J by 7 bases; unmatched bases: 8. The CDR3 loop spans 15 amino acids. The germline V gene has CDR1 SGHDT and CDR2 YYEEEE. This CDR3 reads CASSLAGLAGREQYF. As DNA, the CDR3 is TGTGCCAGCAGCTTGGCCGGGCTAGCGGGAAGAGAGCAGTACTTC. Based on the CDR3 plus reference TRBV5-6 and TRBJ2-7, the full variable domain is DAGVTQSPTHLIKTRGQQVTLRCSPKSGHDTVSWYQQALGQGPQFIFQYYEEEERQRGNFPDRFSGHQFPNYSSELNVNALLLGDSALYLCASSLAGLAGREQYFGPGTRLTVT.

The chain carries TRBV12-3 or TRBV12-4 and TRBJ2-5; D is possibly TRBD1 (5 bases). V lost 4 bases, J lost 1 base, and 13 bases lay in between. The CDR3 is made up of 15 amino acids. CDR3 DNA sequence: TGTGCCAGCAGTTCGGACACAGATGCCCAAGAGACCCAGTACTTC. Its translation: CASSSDTDAQETQYF.